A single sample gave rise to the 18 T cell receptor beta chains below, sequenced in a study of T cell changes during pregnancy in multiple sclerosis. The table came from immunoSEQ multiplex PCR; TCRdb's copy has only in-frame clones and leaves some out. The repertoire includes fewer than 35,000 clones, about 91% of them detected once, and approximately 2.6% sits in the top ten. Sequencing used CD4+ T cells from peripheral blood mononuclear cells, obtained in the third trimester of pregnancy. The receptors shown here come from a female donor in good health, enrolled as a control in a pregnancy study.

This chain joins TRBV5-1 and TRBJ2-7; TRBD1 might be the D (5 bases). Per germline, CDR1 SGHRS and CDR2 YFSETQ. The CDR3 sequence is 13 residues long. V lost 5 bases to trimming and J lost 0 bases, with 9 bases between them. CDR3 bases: TGCGCCAGCAGTCGACAGAACTCCTACGAGCAGTACTTC. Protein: CASSRQNSYEQYF.

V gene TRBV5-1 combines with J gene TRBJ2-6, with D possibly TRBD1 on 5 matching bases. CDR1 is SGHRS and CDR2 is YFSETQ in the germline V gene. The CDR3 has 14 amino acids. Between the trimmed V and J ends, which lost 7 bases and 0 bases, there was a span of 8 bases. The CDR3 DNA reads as TGCGCCAGCCTCGACAGCTCTGGGGCCAACGTCCTGACTTTC. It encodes CASLDSSGANVLTF.

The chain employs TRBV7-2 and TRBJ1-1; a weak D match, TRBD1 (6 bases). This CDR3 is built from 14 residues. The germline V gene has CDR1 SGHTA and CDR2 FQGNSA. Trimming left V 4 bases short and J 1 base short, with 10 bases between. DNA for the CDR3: TGTGCCAGCAGCTCAGGGGAGTCGAACACTGAAGCTTTCTTT. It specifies CASSSGESNTEAFF.

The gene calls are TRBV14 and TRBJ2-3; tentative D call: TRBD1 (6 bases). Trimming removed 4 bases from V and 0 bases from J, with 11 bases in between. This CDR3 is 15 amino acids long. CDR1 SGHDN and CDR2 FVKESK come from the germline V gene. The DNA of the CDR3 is TGTGCCAGCAGCCCCTACAGGGAAAGCACAGATACGCAGTATTTT. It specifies CASSPYRESTDTQYF.

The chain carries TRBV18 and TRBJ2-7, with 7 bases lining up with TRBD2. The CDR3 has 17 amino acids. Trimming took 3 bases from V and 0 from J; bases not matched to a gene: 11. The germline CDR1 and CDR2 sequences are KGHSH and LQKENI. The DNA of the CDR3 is TGTGCCAGCTCACCCAACGGGGGGAGGGGAAGCTCCTACGAGCAGTACTTC. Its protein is CASSPNGGRGSSYEQYF.

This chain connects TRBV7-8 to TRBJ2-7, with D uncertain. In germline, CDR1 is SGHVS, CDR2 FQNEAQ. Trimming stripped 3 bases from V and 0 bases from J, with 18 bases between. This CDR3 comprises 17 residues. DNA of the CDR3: TGTGCCAGCAGCTTTCCTTCGAGTCGGGTGAGCTCCTACGAGCAGTACTTC. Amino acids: CASSFPSSRVSSYEQYF.

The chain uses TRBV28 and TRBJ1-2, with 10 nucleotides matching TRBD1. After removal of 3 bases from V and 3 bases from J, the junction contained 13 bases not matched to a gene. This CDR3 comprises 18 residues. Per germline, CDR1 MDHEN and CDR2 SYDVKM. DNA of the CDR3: TGTGCCAGCAGTTTTTGGGCACCGGGACAGGGGTTTTACTATGGCTACACCTTC. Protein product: CASSFWAPGQGFYYGYTF.

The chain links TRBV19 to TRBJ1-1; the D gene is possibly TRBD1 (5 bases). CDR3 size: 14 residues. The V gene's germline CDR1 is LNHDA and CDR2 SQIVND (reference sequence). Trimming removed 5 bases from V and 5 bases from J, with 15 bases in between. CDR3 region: CASSESGGGTEAFF. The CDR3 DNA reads TGTGCCAGTAGTGAGTCCGGGGGAGGAACTGAAGCTTTCTTT.

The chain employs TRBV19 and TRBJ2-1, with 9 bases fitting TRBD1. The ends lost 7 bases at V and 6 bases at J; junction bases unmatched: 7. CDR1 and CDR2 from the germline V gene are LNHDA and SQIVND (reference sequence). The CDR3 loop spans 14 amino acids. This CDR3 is CASTTQTGGNEQFF. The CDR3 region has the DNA TGTGCCAGTACCACACAGACAGGGGGCAATGAGCAGTTCTTC.

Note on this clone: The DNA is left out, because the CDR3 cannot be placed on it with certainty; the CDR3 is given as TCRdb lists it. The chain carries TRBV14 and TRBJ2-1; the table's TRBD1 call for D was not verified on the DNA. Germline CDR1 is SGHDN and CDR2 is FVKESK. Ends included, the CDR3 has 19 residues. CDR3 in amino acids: CASSQDFLEKGGPFNEQFF.

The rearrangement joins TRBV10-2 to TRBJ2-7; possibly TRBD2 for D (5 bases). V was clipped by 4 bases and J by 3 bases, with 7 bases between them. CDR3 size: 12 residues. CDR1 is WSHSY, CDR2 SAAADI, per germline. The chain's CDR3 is CASSGEGYEQYF. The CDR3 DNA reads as TGCGCCAGCAGTGGAGAGGGCTACGAGCAGTACTTC.

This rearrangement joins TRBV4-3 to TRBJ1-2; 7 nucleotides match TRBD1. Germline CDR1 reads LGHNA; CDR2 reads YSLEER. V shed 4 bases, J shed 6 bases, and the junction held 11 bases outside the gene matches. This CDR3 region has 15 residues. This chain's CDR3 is CASSRAPTGVDGYTF. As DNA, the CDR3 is TGCGCCAGCAGCCGCGCCCCAACAGGGGTAGATGGCTACACCTTC.

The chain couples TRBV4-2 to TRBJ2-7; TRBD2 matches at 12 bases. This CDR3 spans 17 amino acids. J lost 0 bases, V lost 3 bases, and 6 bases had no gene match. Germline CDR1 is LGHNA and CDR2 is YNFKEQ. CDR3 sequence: CASSQTLAGGPSYEQYF. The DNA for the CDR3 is TGTGCCAGCAGCCAGACACTAGCGGGAGGCCCCTCCTACGAGCAGTACTTC.

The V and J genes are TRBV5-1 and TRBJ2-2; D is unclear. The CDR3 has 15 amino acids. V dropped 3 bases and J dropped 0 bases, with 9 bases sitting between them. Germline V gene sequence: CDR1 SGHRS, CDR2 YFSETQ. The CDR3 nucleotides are TGCGCCAGCAGCTCGGAGCAAACGAACACCGGGGAGCTGTTTTTT. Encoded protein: CASSSEQTNTGELFF.

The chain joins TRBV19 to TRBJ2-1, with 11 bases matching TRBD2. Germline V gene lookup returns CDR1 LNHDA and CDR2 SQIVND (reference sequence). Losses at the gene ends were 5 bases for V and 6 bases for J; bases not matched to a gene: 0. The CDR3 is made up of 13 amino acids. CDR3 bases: TGTGCCAGTAGTGGGACTAGCGGCAATGAGCAGTTCTTC. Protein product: CASSGTSGNEQFF.

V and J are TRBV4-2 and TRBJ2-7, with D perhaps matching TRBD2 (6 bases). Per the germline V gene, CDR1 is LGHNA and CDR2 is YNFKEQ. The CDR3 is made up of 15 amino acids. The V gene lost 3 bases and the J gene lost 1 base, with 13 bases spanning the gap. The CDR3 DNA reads TGTGCCAGCAGCCACCGGGACTCCCAGTCCTACGAGCAGTACTTC. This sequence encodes CASSHRDSQSYEQYF.

DNA for the CDR3: TGTGCCAGCAGCCTGTCCGGGACAGGGGTAGACACCATATATTTT. Translating it yields CASSLSGTGVDTIYF. V usage is TRBV7-2 and J usage is TRBJ1-3; 10 bases match TRBD1. V was clipped by 5 bases and J by 8 bases; unmatched bases: 9. Germline V gene lookup returns CDR1 SGHTA and CDR2 FQGNSA. This CDR3 spans 15 amino acids.

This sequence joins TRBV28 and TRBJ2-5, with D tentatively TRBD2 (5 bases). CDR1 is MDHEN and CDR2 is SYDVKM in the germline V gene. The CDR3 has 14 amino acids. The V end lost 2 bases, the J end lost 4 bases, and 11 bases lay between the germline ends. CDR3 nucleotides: TGTGCCAGCAGTTTAACGGGGAGAGGAGAGACCCAGTACTTC. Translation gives CASSLTGRGETQYF.